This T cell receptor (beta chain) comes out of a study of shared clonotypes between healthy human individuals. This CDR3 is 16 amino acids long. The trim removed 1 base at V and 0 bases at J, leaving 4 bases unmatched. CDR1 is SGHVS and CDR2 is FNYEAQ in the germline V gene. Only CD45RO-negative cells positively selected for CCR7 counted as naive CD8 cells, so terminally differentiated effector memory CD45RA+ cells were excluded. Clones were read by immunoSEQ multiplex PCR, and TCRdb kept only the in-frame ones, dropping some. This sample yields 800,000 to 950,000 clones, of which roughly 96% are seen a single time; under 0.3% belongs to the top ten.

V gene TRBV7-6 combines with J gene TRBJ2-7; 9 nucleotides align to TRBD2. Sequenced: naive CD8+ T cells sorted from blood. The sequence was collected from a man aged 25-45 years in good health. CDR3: CASSLVAGGSSYEQYF. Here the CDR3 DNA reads TGTGCCAGCAGCTTAGTGGCGGGAGGGAGCTCCTACGAGCAGTACTTC.